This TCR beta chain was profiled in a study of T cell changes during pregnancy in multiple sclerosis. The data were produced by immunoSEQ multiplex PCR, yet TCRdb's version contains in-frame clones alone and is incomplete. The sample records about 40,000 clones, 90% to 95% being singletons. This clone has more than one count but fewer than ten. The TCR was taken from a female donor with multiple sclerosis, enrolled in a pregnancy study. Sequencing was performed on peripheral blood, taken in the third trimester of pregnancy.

The CDR3 DNA follows: TGTGCCAGCAGCGAGATCGACGGAGAAGGATCACCCCTCCACTTT. This codes for CASSEIDGEGSPLHF. V usage is TRBV7-9 and J usage is TRBJ1-6, with no clear D. CDR3 length equals 15 residues. V was trimmed by 5 bases and J by 10 bases, leaving 18 bases between them. Per the germline V gene, CDR1 is SEHNR and CDR2 is FQNEAQ (reference sequence).